The 19 T cell receptor beta chains listed next were all sequenced from one sample in a study of cytomegalovirus exposure and HLA in healthy donors. Assay used: immunoSEQ multiplex PCR; TCRdb lists only in-frame clones, some missing. The sample lists 150,000 to 200,000 clones; roughly 86% were seen once. The sequenced sample was PBMCs. The source of these receptors is a man between 18 and 29 years old in good health and CMV-seropositive.

The genes are TRBV7-9 and TRBJ2-1; maybe TRBD1 (6 bases). The CDR3 length is 15 residues. The ends were cut back, 5 bases at V and 4 bases at J, with 15 bases in the middle. Germline V gives CDR1 SEHNR, CDR2 FQNEAQ (reference sequence). CDR3 nucleotide sequence: TGTGCCAGCAGCGTCGACAGCAGGGGATACAATGAGCAGTTCTTC. It specifies CASSVDSRGYNEQFF.

This clone was picked up one time. The J gene is TRBJ2-3, the V gene TRBV2; TRBD1 is a possible D gene (5 bases). Germline V lookup: CDR1 SNHLY, CDR2 FYNNEI. V lost 11 bases, J lost 6 bases, and 18 bases lay in between. This CDR3 is 13 amino acids long. Here the CDR3 DNA reads TGTGCCCCAAGGGGTGGTGTTATGGATACGCAGTATTTT. It specifies CAPRGGVMDTQYF.

CDR3 amino acids: CALSYNEKLFF. The DNA for the CDR3 is TGTGCCCTATCCTATAATGAAAAACTGTTTTTT. J is TRBJ1-4 and V is TRBV30; D gene unclear. Germline V lookup: CDR1 GTSNPN, CDR2 SVGIG (reference sequence). Trimming left V 8 bases short and J 4 bases short, with 8 bases between. CDR3 size: 11 residues.

The chain uses TRBV5-4 and TRBJ2-7; 8 nucleotides match TRBD1. Per germline, CDR1 SGHNT and CDR2 YYREEE (reference sequence). CDR3 length: 14 residues. Trimming cost V 2 bases and J 2 bases; bases outside gene matches: 3. The CDR3 DNA reads as TGTGCCAGCAGCTTTCGACAGGGGACCTACGAGCAGTACTTC. It encodes CASSFRQGTYEQYF. The full variable domain, its missing parts supplied by reference TRBV5-4 and TRBJ2-7, is ETGVTQSPTHLIKTRGQQVTLRCSSQSGHNTVSWYQQALGQGPQFIFQYYREEENGRGNFPPRFSGLQFPNYSSELNVNALELDDSALYLCASSFRQGTYEQYFGPGTRLTVT.

This sequence joins TRBV19 and TRBJ2-3; TRBD1 is a possible D gene (5 bases). The length of the CDR3 is 15 residues. Germline lookup yields CDR1 LNHDA and CDR2 SQIVND (reference sequence). The V gene lost 6 bases and the J gene lost 2 bases, with 15 bases spanning the gap. As DNA, the CDR3 is TGTGCCAGTAGCCAGGGAATATGGCACACAGATACGCAGTATTTT. Its translation: CASSQGIWHTDTQYF.

This clone was seen a few times. The junction departs from the called germline gene at one end, perhaps through a read error. V gene TRBV7-7 combines with J gene TRBJ1-5; D gene uncertain. CDR1 and CDR2 from the germline V gene are SSHAT and FNYEAQ (reference sequence). CDR3 length: 14 amino acids. The DNA of the CDR3 is TGTGCTAGCAGCCGCCGGGAGCCGGCACAGCCCCAGCATTTT. Protein sequence: CASSRREPAQPQHF.

The genes are TRBV9 and TRBJ2-2; possible D gene TRBD2, 5 bases. The V and J ends lost 4 bases and 2 bases respectively, with 18 bases between them. The CDR3 totals 17 residues. CDR1 and CDR2 (germline): SGDLS, YYNGEE. The CDR3 spells CASSPRTKRINTGELFF. The CDR3 DNA is TGTGCCAGCAGCCCGAGAACTAAGCGGATAAACACCGGGGAGCTGTTTTTT.

V and J are TRBV28 and TRBJ2-1; 13 bases are shared with TRBD2. The V gene's germline CDR1 is MDHEN and CDR2 SYDVKM. The ends lost 4 bases at V and 8 bases at J; junction bases unmatched: 5. The CDR3 spans 15 residues. The CDR3 is CASSWTSGSVYEQFF. CDR3 coding DNA: TGTGCCAGCAGTTGGACTAGCGGGAGTGTCTATGAGCAGTTCTTC.

The chain is built from TRBV5-4 and TRBJ1-2; 8 bases align to TRBD1. Looked up from germline, CDR1 is SGHNT and CDR2 is YYREEE (reference sequence). This CDR3 has 14 amino acids. Unmatched junction bases numbered 6, after V lost 1 base and J lost 7 bases. CDR3: CASSLRQGASGYTF. For the CDR3, the DNA is TGTGCCAGCAGCTTGCGCCAGGGGGCCTCTGGCTACACCTTC.

The J gene is TRBJ1-4, the V gene TRBV15, with 7 bases aligning to TRBD1. Per the germline V gene, CDR1 is LNHNV and CDR2 is YYDKDF (reference sequence). CDR3 length: 17 amino acids. After removal of 3 bases from V and 0 bases from J, the junction contained 7 bases not matched to a gene. CDR3: CATSRSRGMATNEKLFF. The CDR3 region has the DNA TGTGCCACCAGCAGGTCCAGGGGGATGGCAACTAATGAAAAACTGTTTTTT.

V gene TRBV9 combines with J gene TRBJ2-1, with D tentatively TRBD2 (6 bases). Germline-derived CDR1 and CDR2 are SGDLS and YYNGEE. The CDR3 is 15 amino acids. V dropped 3 bases and J dropped 2 bases, with 12 bases sitting between them. CDR3 in DNA: TGTGCCAGCAGCGCAGGACTACTTACCTACAATGAGCAGTTCTTC. This gives the protein CASSAGLLTYNEQFF.

The chain couples TRBV6-1 to TRBJ1-3, with TRBD1 identical over 7 bases. The CDR3 sequence is 18 residues long. CDR1 MNHNS and CDR2 SASEGT come from the germline V gene. V trimming: 4 bases; J trimming: 0 bases; junction bases outside the gene matches: 12. The CDR3 DNA sequence: TGTGCCAGCAGTGGGCTGGGACAGACAGTTACCTCTGGAAACACCATATATTTT. It translates to CASSGLGQTVTSGNTIYF.

The J gene is TRBJ1-5, the V gene TRBV5-5, with 10 bases identical to TRBD1. V shed 0 bases, J shed 7 bases, and the junction held 7 bases outside the gene matches. There are 16 residues in the CDR3. Germline V gene sequence: CDR1 SGHKS, CDR2 YYEKEE (reference sequence). CDR3 residues: CASSLGQGAGGQPQHF. The CDR3 DNA follows: TGTGCCAGCAGCTTGGGACAGGGGGCGGGGGGACAGCCCCAGCATTTT.

The chain carries TRBV7-9 and TRBJ2-3; 14 bases match TRBD2. The CDR3 length is 17 residues. The V segment lost 4 bases and the J segment 1 base; nucleotides outside the gene matches: 4. CDR1 and CDR2 from the germline V gene are SEHNR and FQNEAQ (reference sequence). The CDR3 loop reads CASSSGLAGAGTDTQYF. The DNA for the CDR3 is TGTGCCAGCAGCTCGGGACTAGCGGGAGCCGGCACAGATACGCAGTATTTT.

This rearrangement joins TRBV6-5 to TRBJ2-7, with D maybe TRBD1 (6 bases). CDR3 length equals 13 residues. Germline loops: CDR1 MNHEY, CDR2 SVGAGI. V gave up 6 bases and J gave up 5 bases, with 14 bases separating them. For the CDR3, the DNA is TGTGCCAGCAGCCGACCTTGGACAGACGAGCAGTACTTC. Translating it yields CASSRPWTDEQYF.

The rearrangement uses TRBV19 and TRBJ1-5, with 7 bases that match TRBD1. The CDR3 is 14 residues long. Trimming at V came to 5 bases and at J to 9 bases, leaving 10 bases not matched to a gene. Germline V gene lookup returns CDR1 LNHDA and CDR2 SQIVND (reference sequence). The CDR3 is CASSATGPAGPQHF. The CDR3 DNA sequence: TGTGCCAGTAGTGCGACAGGGCCAGCAGGGCCCCAGCATTTT.

The rearrangement links TRBV7-9 to TRBJ2-3; TRBD2 aligns across 9 bases. The length of the CDR3 is 14 residues. Germline CDR1 reads SEHNR; CDR2 reads FQNEAQ (reference sequence). V dropped 8 bases and J dropped 1; count of bases not matched to a gene: 4. This CDR3 reads CASSIAGGTDTQYF. CDR3 nucleotides: TGTGCCAGCTCTATAGCGGGAGGCACAGATACGCAGTATTTT.

This chain joins TRBV14 and TRBJ1-2; a possible D gene is TRBD1 (6 bases). CDR3 length: 13 amino acids. Trimming removed 2 bases from V and 3 bases from J, with 7 bases in between. Germline V gives CDR1 SGHDN, CDR2 FVKESK. Here the CDR3 reads CASSQWGHYGYTF. The CDR3 bases are TGTGCCAGCAGCCAATGGGGGCACTATGGCTACACCTTC.

The chain's CDR3 is CASSNSGTPYSGNTIYF. Written as DNA, the CDR3 is TGTGCCAGTAGTAACTCCGGGACACCCTACTCTGGAAACACCATATATTTT. The gene calls are TRBV19 and TRBJ1-3; D possibly corresponds to TRBD1 (6 bases). Trimming took off 4 bases at V and 0 bases at J, with 16 bases between the two ends. The CDR3 spans 17 residues. In germline, CDR1 is LNHDA, CDR2 SQIVND (reference sequence). The full variable domain, in which reference TRBV19 and TRBJ1-3 provide the parts outside the CDR3, is DGGITQSPKYLFRKEGQNVTLSCEQNLNHDAMYWYRQDPGQGLRLIYYSQIVNDFQKGDIAEGYSVSREKKESFPLTVTSAQKNPTAFYLCASSNSGTPYSGNTIYFGEGSWLTVV.